This T cell receptor (beta chain) is from a study of blood T cell repertoires in COVID-19. The overall study: COVID-19 samples from acute and convalescent phases originated in the United States, Italy and Spain. PBMCs, B-cell-depleted T cells, or T cells provided the cDNA or gDNA that made up the material.

CDR3 length: 19 amino acids. V lost 7 bases to trimming and J lost 1 base; unmatched junction nucleotides: 14. Looked up from germline, CDR1 is LNHDA and CDR2 is SQIVND (reference sequence). Study processing details: Reference gene primer amplification gave estimated nucleated cell counts. The repertoire was sequenced with immunoSEQ multiplex PCR; TCRdb's copy has only in-frame clones and lacks some. D and trimming were read from the DNA, whereas the V and J calls and clone size are those reported in that table. Of about 160,000 clones listed, roughly 88% were seen once; the top ten hold 2% to 3%. Material for sequencing was peripheral blood. This TCR derives from a man younger than 35 with acute or convalescent COVID-19. This chain joins TRBV19 and TRBJ1-3, with 12 bases fitting TRBD1. CDR3 residues: CASTTPRDRGLSSGNTIYF. CDR3 bases: TGTGCCAGTACCACTCCCCGGGACAGGGGGCTCTCGTCTGGAAACACCATATATTTT.